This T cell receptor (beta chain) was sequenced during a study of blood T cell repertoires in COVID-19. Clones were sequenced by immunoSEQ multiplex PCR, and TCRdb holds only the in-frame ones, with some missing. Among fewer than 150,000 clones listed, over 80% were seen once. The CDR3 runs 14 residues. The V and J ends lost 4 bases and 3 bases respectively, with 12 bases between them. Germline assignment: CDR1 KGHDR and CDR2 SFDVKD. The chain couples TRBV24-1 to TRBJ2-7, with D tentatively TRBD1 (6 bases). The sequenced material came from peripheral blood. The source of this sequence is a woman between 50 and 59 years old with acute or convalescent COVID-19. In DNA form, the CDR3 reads TGTGCCACCAGTGAGGCAGGGGAATTCTACGAGCAGTACTTC. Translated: CATSEAGEFYEQYF.